This T cell receptor (beta chain) is drawn from a study of blood T cell repertoires in COVID-19. Study information: Material from acute and convalescent COVID-19 was sourced from the United States, Italy and Spain. Sources were T cells, B-cell-depleted T cells, or PBMCs; the material itself was cDNA or gDNA.

Libraries were prepared by immunoSEQ multiplex PCR; TCRdb keeps only in-frame clonotypes and omits some of them. The top ten clones hold 3% to 3.5% of a sample with approximately 470,000 clones, approximately 85% of them seen once. This receptor was identified in a human donor in a cohort sampled during active COVID-19. The source material was peripheral blood.

CDR3 nucleotides: TGTGCCAGCAGCCGTCGGGGGACGACTAATGAAAAACTGTTTTTT. Protein product: CASSRRGTTNEKLFF. The V and J genes are TRBV7-2 and TRBJ1-4; D possibly corresponds to TRBD1 (5 bases). Trimming shortened V by 5 bases and J by 2 bases, and 12 bases separated the two germline ends. Germline CDR1 reads SGHTA; CDR2 reads FQGNSA. CDR3 size: 15 residues.